Given below is one TCR beta chain in context. As handled by the study authors: It was from reference gene primer amplification that nucleated cell counts were estimated. The protocol was immunoSEQ multiplex PCR, while the TCRdb copy is restricted to in-frame clones and leaves out a portion. D and trimming were read from the DNA, whereas the V and J calls and clone size are those reported in that table. The sample lists roughly 55,000 clones; 75% to 90% were seen once. The data derive from a study of blood T cell repertoires in COVID-19. The overall study: Acute and convalescent COVID-19 samples came from the United States, Italy and Spain. PBMCs, B-cell-depleted T cells, or T cells were the source of the cDNA or gDNA that made up the material.

The sequenced sample consisted of peripheral blood. The receptor comes from a woman in her sixties with acute or convalescent COVID-19.

The CDR3 loop reads CASSYSQGHQPQHF. The CDR3 nucleotides read TGTGCCAGCAGTTACTCGCAGGGCCATCAGCCCCAGCATTTT. This sequence joins TRBV6-6 and TRBJ1-5, with a weak D call TRBD1 (5 bases). V lost 0 bases and J lost 5, with 8 bases in between. The CDR3 spans 14 residues. Per germline, CDR1 MNHNY and CDR2 SVGAGI (reference sequence).